Following are 27 T cell receptor beta chains from one sample sequenced in a study of T cells in women clearing cervical HPV infection. Produced via immunoSEQ multiplex PCR; TCRdb's table is partial and in-frame only. The sample's table shows around 30,000 clones. The specimen sequenced was blood buffy coat. The receptors derive from a woman between 18 and 70 years old with a cervical HPV16 infection that either progressed to CIN3+ or cleared (not recorded which).

A remark on this clone: Coverage ceases 3 residues before the CDR3 finishes, and the germline J gene fills in the end. The chain carries TRBV20-1 and TRBJ2-1, with D possibly matching TRBD2 (5 bases). The V gene's germline CDR1 is DFQATT and CDR2 SNEGSKA (reference sequence). Trimming pared 3 bases from V and 3 bases from J, leaving 12 bases between. The CDR3 runs 14 residues. The CDR3 spells CSASRTLVYNEQFF. The sequenced part of the CDR3 DNA is TGCAGTGCTAGTAGGACTCTCGTCTACAATGAG.

Remarks on this clone: Read sequence stops 3 residues before the CDR3 end, and the germline J gene provides the missing end. This rearrangement joins TRBV6-2 or TRBV6-3 to TRBJ2-2, with 8 bases fitting TRBD2. The CDR3 is made up of 15 amino acids. V shed 6 bases, J shed 3 bases, and the junction held 6 bases outside the gene matches. The germline CDR1 and CDR2 sequences are MNHEY and SVGEGT. The chain's CDR3 is CASRERESYTGELFF. Incomplete CDR3 DNA: TGTGCCAGCAGGGAGCGGGAGAGTTACACCGGGGAG.

Comment on this clone: The CDR3 end lies 3 residues beyond the end of the read and is filled in from the germline J gene. This chain joins TRBV10-1 and TRBJ2-2, with D perhaps TRBD2 (5 bases). The CDR3 has 14 amino acids. In germline, CDR1 is WNHNN, CDR2 SYGVQD (reference sequence). The V end was cut by 4 bases, the J end by 5 bases, with 11 bases between. The sequenced CDR3 bases are TGCGCCAGCAGTGGCCGACGAGGGACCGGGGAG. It codes for CASSGRRGTGE. In full, the CDR3 reads CASSGRRGTGELFF.

In regard to this clone: The read terminates 3 residues before the CDR3 end, so the remaining end is supplied by the germline J gene. The gene calls are TRBV7-2 and TRBJ1-2; 8 bases map to TRBD1. Germline V gene sequence: CDR1 SGHTA, CDR2 FQGNSA. The CDR3 spans 14 residues. The CDR3 DNA, read in part, is TGTGCCAGCAGCTCTAACGACAGGGGTTACGAC. Encoded protein: CASSSNDRGYD. The whole CDR3 reads CASSSNDRGYDYTF.

CDR3 DNA (partial): TGCAGTGCTCCGGTCTGGAAGACAGGAGGCAATGAG. This sequence encodes CSAPVWKTGGNE. In full, the CDR3 reads CSAPVWKTGGNEQFF. The chain employs TRBV20-1 and TRBJ2-1; D perhaps matches TRBD1 (6 bases). The read ends 3 residues shy of where the CDR3 ends; the end is completed using the germline J gene. The germline V gene encodes CDR1 DFQATT and CDR2 SNEGSKA (reference sequence). This CDR3 comprises 15 residues. V gave up 5 bases and J gave up 6 bases, with 20 bases separating them.

To note about this clone: The sequence runs out 3 residues before the end of the CDR3; the remainder is reconstructed from the germline J gene. The rearrangement joins TRBV18 to TRBJ1-2; tentatively, D is TRBD1 (6 bases). Per the germline V gene, CDR1 is KGHSH and CDR2 is LQKENI. CDR3 length: 16 amino acids. The CDR3 loop reads CASSPHAGTISSDYTF. Partial CDR3 DNA: TGTGCCAGCTCACCTCATGCCGGGACAATTTCAAGTGAC.

Remarks on this clone: The read terminates 3 residues ahead of where the CDR3 ends, so the germline J gene completes it. This chain connects TRBV5-4 to TRBJ1-2, with a weak D call TRBD1 (5 bases). V was cut by 0 bases and J by 6 bases, with 12 bases left in between. Germline V gene sequence: CDR1 SGHNT, CDR2 YYREEE (reference sequence). The CDR3 loop spans 14 amino acids. CDR3 DNA, as far as it was read: TGTGCCAGCAGCTTGGTCGGGGGGGACCATGGC. Translating gives CASSLVGGDHG. The full CDR3 sequence reads CASSLVGGDHGYTF. Full variable domain (remainder filled in from reference TRBV5-4 and TRBJ1-2): ETGVTQSPTHLIKTRGQQVTLRCSSQSGHNTVSWYQQALGQGPQFIFQYYREEENGRGNFPPRFSGLQFPNYSSELNVNALELDDSALYLCASSLVGGDHGYTFGSGTRLTVV.

As for this clone: The read ends 3 residues shy of where the CDR3 ends; the end is completed using the germline J gene. This sequence joins TRBV18 and TRBJ2-3; D is unclear. Germline CDR1 and CDR2: KGHSH and LQKENI. The CDR3 spans 14 residues. V dropped 3 bases and J dropped 2 bases, with 9 bases sitting between them. This CDR3 is CASSPFLVTDTQYF. The sequenced part of the CDR3 DNA is TGTGCCAGCTCACCTTTCCTAGTCACAGATACG.

A word on this clone: The read terminates 3 residues ahead of where the CDR3 ends, so the germline J gene completes it. The chain recombines TRBV7-8 with TRBJ2-7, with D possibly matching TRBD2 (5 bases). The CDR3 runs 14 residues. Per germline, CDR1 SGHVS and CDR2 FQNEAQ. V lost 1 base, J lost 6 bases, and 13 bases lay in between. CDR3 sequence: CASSLERHSGEQYF. CDR3 DNA (partial): TGTGCCAGCAGCTTAGAACGACACAGCGGCGAG.

In the case of this clone: The missing CDR3 end, 3 residues past where the read stops, is filled in from the germline J gene. The rearrangement joins TRBV19 to TRBJ1-2; the match to TRBD1 covers 8 bases. The CDR3 has 12 amino acids. Germline values: CDR1 LNHDA, CDR2 SQIVND (reference sequence). The CDR3 bases that were read are TGTGCCAGTAGTTACCGGGACAGGGGC. Protein sequence: CASSYRDRG. The whole CDR3 protein reads CASSYRDRGYTF. Full variable domain (outside the CDR3, taken from reference TRBV19 and TRBJ1-2): DGGITQSPKYLFRKEGQNVTLSCEQNLNHDAMYWYRQDPGQGLRLIYYSQIVNDFQKGDIAEGYSVSREKKESFPLTVTSAQKNPTAFYLCASSYRDRGYTFGSGTRLTVV.

Worth noting for this clone: The CDR3 goes on 3 residues after the read ends, and that part is filled in from the germline J gene. This rearrangement joins TRBV7-6 to TRBJ2-3, with D maybe TRBD2 (5 bases). The CDR3 consists of 14 residues. V shed 2 bases and J shed 5 bases, with 11 bases lying between them. CDR1 is SGHVS, CDR2 FNYEAQ, per germline. CDR3 loop: CASSLFGEIDTQYF. The part of the CDR3 DNA that was read is TGTGCCAGCAGCTTATTCGGGGAGATAGATACG.

Comment on this clone: The CDR3 end falls 3 residues outside the read, so it is completed with the germline J gene. The chain couples TRBV18 to TRBJ1-2; 9 bases agree with TRBD1. The CDR3 contains 14 residues. The germline CDR1 and CDR2 sequences are KGHSH and LQKENI. The CDR3 here is CASSPGQGYYDYTF. The sequenced part of the CDR3 DNA is TGTGCCAGCTCACCCGGACAGGGGTACTACGAC.

To note about this clone: The observed sequence ends 3 residues before the CDR3 terminus, with the missing tail filled in from the germline J gene. The chain links TRBV5-6 to TRBJ2-3, with TRBD2 matching over 8 bases. There are 12 residues in the CDR3. The germline V gene has CDR1 SGHDT and CDR2 YYEEEE. Partial CDR3 DNA: TGTGCCAGCAGCTTGGGCGGGGGGACG. Its translation: CASSLGGGT. The CDR3 in full is CASSLGGGTQYF.

About this clone: The read ends 3 residues early relative to the CDR3; the germline J gene fills the gap. V usage is TRBV7-3 and J usage is TRBJ1-4, with 7 bases that match TRBD1. V shed 5 bases, J shed 7 bases, and the junction held 10 bases outside the gene matches. Germline CDR1 SGHTA, CDR2 FQGTGA. This CDR3 has 15 amino acids. CDR3 in amino acids: CASSTVQGTGEKLFF. The DNA read from the CDR3 is TGTGCCAGCAGCACCGTACAGGGGACGGGTGAAAAA.

Of note for this clone: The CDR3 goes on 3 residues after the read ends, and that part is filled in from the germline J gene. Other DNA sequences of this sample code for an identical CDR3. This chain uses TRBV7-2 with TRBJ1-2; 8 nucleotides match TRBD1. Germline V gene lookup returns CDR1 SGHTA and CDR2 FQGNSA. This CDR3 contains 13 residues. The V segment lost 4 bases and the J segment 4 bases; nucleotides outside the gene matches: 2. The CDR3 sequence is CASSSGQGYGYTF. The sequenced CDR3 bases are TGTGCCAGCAGCTCCGGACAGGGCTATGGC.

Worth noting for this clone: From the germline J gene comes the end of the CDR3, since the read stops 3 residues before it. The chain recombines TRBV18 with TRBJ1-5; TRBD1 agrees at 7 bases. The CDR3 runs to 13 residues. Losses at the gene ends were 5 bases for V and 2 bases for J; bases not matched to a gene: 0. CDR1 KGHSH and CDR2 LQKENI come from the germline V gene. The CDR3: CASSTGGNQPQHF. The covered CDR3 bases are TGTGCCAGCTCAACAGGGGGCAATCAGCCC.

A word on this clone: Read coverage stops 3 residues before the CDR3 terminus; the germline J gene supplies the remainder. This chain connects TRBV7-2 to TRBJ2-2, with D maybe TRBD1 (5 bases). The CDR3 is made up of 13 amino acids. Germline V gives CDR1 SGHTA, CDR2 FQGNSA. This CDR3 reads CASSTGRWTPLFF. CDR3 DNA (partial): TGTGCCAGCAGCACGGGCAGGTGGACACCG.

Notes on this clone: The read halts 3 residues ahead of the CDR3 end, with the missing end drawn from the germline J gene. The chain recombines TRBV5-1 with TRBJ1-3; D is unclear. CDR3 size: 16 residues. Trimming stripped 0 bases from V and 0 bases from J, with 10 bases between. Germline V gene data show CDR1 as SGHRS and CDR2 as YFSETQ. The CDR3 loop is CASSLEAVYSGNTIYF. CDR3 DNA (partial): TGCGCCAGCAGCTTGGAGGCGGTTTACTCTGGAAACACC.

Regarding this clone: The read ends 3 residues before the CDR3 terminus; that terminus is restored from the germline J gene. The chain is built from TRBV19 and TRBJ1-2; TRBD1 agrees at 10 bases. The CDR3 spans 15 residues. Per germline, CDR1 LNHDA and CDR2 SQIVND (reference sequence). This CDR3 is CASTPGQGPQGGYTF. The DNA read from the CDR3 is TGTGCCAGTACCCCGGGACAGGGGCCCCAGGGGGGC. Based on the CDR3 plus reference TRBV19 and TRBJ1-2, the full variable domain is DGGITQSPKYLFRKEGQNVTLSCEQNLNHDAMYWYRQDPGQGLRLIYYSQIVNDFQKGDIAEGYSVSREKKESFPLTVTSAQKNPTAFYLCASTPGQGPQGGYTFGSGTRLTVV.

Note on this clone: Coverage ceases 3 residues before the CDR3 finishes, and the germline J gene fills in the end. The chain has TRBV7-3 and TRBJ2-1, with 11 bases matching TRBD2. CDR1 and CDR2 (germline): SGHTA, FQGTGA. The CDR3 totals 15 residues. Trimming took 5 bases from V and 8 from J; bases not matched to a gene: 8. Incomplete CDR3 DNA: TGTGCCAGCAGCCAAACTAGCGGGAGTGTCGATGAG. This sequence encodes CASSQTSGSVDE. The entire CDR3 protein reads CASSQTSGSVDEQFF.

Concerning this clone itself: The read stops 3 residues short of the end of the CDR3; the missing end is completed from the germline J gene. The chain is built from TRBV5-6 and TRBJ2-7; 9 bases match TRBD1. Unmatched junction bases numbered 6, after V lost 4 bases and J lost 1 base. The CDR3 sequence is 15 residues long. Germline CDR1 reads SGHDT; CDR2 reads YYEEEE. The CDR3 is CASSKLTGGSYEQYF. Partial CDR3 DNA: TGTGCCAGCAGCAAATTGACAGGGGGGTCCTACGAG.

As to this clone: The read stops 3 residues short of the end of the CDR3; the missing end is completed from the germline J gene. V usage is TRBV19 and J usage is TRBJ1-1; D gene uncertain. Trimming took off 7 bases at V and 7 bases at J, with 28 bases between the two ends. Germline assignment: CDR1 LNHDA and CDR2 SQIVND (reference sequence). This CDR3 has 17 residues. The CDR3 loop reads CASNNSRVPKGPNEAFF. The sequenced part of the CDR3 DNA is TGTGCCAGTAATAATAGTAGGGTCCCCAAGGGTCCGAATGAA.

Details on this clone: The CDR3 is cut off 3 residues early in the read; its end comes from the germline J gene. The J gene is TRBJ1-1, the V gene TRBV5-1, with a weak D call TRBD1 (6 bases). The CDR3 is 14 residues long. Deletions cut 3 bases from V and 3 bases from J, with 12 bases between. Germline V lookup: CDR1 SGHRS, CDR2 YFSETQ. The CDR3 loop reads CASSSTGIDTEAFF. CDR3 DNA (partial): TGCGCCAGCAGCTCCACAGGGATAGACACTGAA.

As concerns this clone: Read coverage stops 3 residues before the CDR3 terminus; the germline J gene supplies the remainder. The chain combines TRBV20-1 with TRBJ2-3; a weak D match, TRBD2 (6 bases). V shed 0 bases and J shed 4 bases, with 11 bases lying between them. The CDR3 is made up of 14 amino acids. Germline-derived CDR1 and CDR2 are DFQATT and SNEGSKA (reference sequence). The CDR3 DNA, read in part, is TGCAGTGCTAGAGATCGGGGGAAATCAGATACG. This encodes CSARDRGKSDT. The complete CDR3 protein is CSARDRGKSDTQYF.

Concerning this clone itself: The sequence runs out 3 residues before the end of the CDR3; the remainder is reconstructed from the germline J gene. The chain uses TRBV7-8 and TRBJ2-4, with D unresolved. The length of the CDR3 is 16 residues. Per germline, CDR1 SGHVS and CDR2 FQNEAQ. The part of the CDR3 DNA that was read is TGTGCCAGCAGCTTGGAAGAAACCTTTAGCAATCAGCCT. It translates to CASSLEETFSNQP. The complete CDR3 protein is CASSLEETFSNQPQYF.

Details on this clone: The CDR3 end is not reached by the read, which stops 3 residues before it; the germline J gene fills it in. The chain uses TRBV19 and TRBJ2-1; a weak D match, TRBD1 (8 bases). Trimming removed 4 bases at V and 5 bases at J, with 18 bases between. CDR1 is LNHDA, CDR2 SQIVND, per germline (reference sequence). There are 16 residues in the CDR3. The CDR3 here is CASSRGHRGGNNEQFF. The CDR3 DNA, read in part, is TGTGCCAGTAGTAGGGGCCACAGGGGGGGGAACAATGAG.

Concerning this clone itself: Sequencing ends 3 residues short of the CDR3 end; the germline J gene provides the rest. The chain couples TRBV19 to TRBJ2-3, with TRBD1 matching 8 bases. J gave up 5 bases and V 3 bases, and 4 bases lay outside the gene matches. Germline values: CDR1 LNHDA, CDR2 SQIVND (reference sequence). The CDR3 runs 14 residues. CDR3 DNA (partial): TGTGCCAGTAGTATTGCAGGGGGCAAAGATACG. Translating it yields CASSIAGGKDT. The entire CDR3 protein is CASSIAGGKDTQYF.